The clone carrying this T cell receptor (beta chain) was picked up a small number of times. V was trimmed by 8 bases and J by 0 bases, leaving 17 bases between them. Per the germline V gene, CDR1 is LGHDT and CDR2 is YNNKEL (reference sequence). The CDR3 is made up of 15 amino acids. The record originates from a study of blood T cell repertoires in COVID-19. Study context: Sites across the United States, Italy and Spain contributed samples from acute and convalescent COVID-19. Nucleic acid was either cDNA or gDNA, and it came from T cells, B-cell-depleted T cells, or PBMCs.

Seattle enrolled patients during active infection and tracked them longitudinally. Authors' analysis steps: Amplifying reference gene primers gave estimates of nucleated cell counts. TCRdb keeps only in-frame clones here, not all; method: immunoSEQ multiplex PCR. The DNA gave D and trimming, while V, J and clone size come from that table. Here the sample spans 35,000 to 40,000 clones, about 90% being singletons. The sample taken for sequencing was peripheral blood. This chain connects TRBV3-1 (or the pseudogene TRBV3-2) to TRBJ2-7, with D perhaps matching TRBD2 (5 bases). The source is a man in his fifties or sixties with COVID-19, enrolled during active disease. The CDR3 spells CASGLSQRSSYEQYF. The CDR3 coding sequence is TGTGCCAGCGGTCTTTCCCAGCGGAGCTCCTACGAGCAGTACTTC.